This TCR beta chain was identified during a study of shared clonotypes between healthy human individuals. Sequenced by immunoSEQ multiplex PCR; TCRdb stores in-frame clones only, minus some. The sample carries fewer than 550,000 clones, almost 80% recorded once. As regards this clone: A read error may produce the germline difference seen at one junction end.

The CDR3 has 14 residues. The germline V gene has CDR1 SSHAT and CDR2 FNYEAQ (reference sequence). J is TRBJ2-1 and V is TRBV7-7; D is ambiguous. The material sequenced was PBMCs. This receptor was taken from a woman aged 40 to 55 in good health. Some clones in this sample may be carry-over from other donors' samples. The CDR3 region has the DNA TGTGCTAGCAGCTCAGAACGGAACAACAATGAGCAGTTCTTC. Protein sequence: CASSSERNNNEQFF.